A selection of T cell receptor beta chains follows, all from one sample in a study of T cells in Graves' hyperthyroidism and ophthalmopathy. TCRdb ran MiXCR on the multiplex PCR reads and lists one entry per CDR3 protein. Seen here are hundreds of thousands of distinct CDR3 sequences, roughly 13% observed once, and the top ten hold roughly 8.3%. Sequenced sample: blood. Receptor source: a woman aged 18-30 years with Graves' hyperthyroidism. Each CDR3 is given without its conserved first and last residue. Fields, in order: J gene, V gene, CDR3 protein.

TRBJ1-5 | TRBV24-1 | ATSDTDRVGNQPQH
TRBJ1-3 | TRBV9 | ASSVDDRSGNTIY
TRBJ2-3 | TRBV6-1 | ASRRGGRSDTQY
TRBJ1-1 | TRBV5-6 | ASTIGGETEAF
TRBJ2-7 | TRBV5-4 | ASSLGDDSFPSVGEQY
TRBJ1-2 | TRBV12-3/TRBV12-4 | ASSVGRQKGYT
TRBJ2-3 | TRBV6-2/TRBV6-3 | ASSYSSWAPDTQY
TRBJ1-1 | TRBV6-9 | ASSYQGDPMNTEAF
TRBJ1-5 | TRBV19 | ASSIDWDREYQPQH
TRBJ2-2 | TRBV5-1 | ASSRREGPYTGELF
TRBJ2-7 | TRBV28 | ASSLGPGGYEQY
TRBJ2-2 | TRBV19 | ASSTGAGVGTGELF
TRBJ2-3 | TRBV7-3 | ASSLSGLASDTQY
TRBJ2-7 | TRBV28 | ASSLADRVAQY
TRBJ1-1 | TRBV7-9 | ASSLPRGLDTEAF
TRBJ2-5 | TRBV12-3/TRBV12-4 | ASSPTSQETQY
TRBJ2-3 | TRBV28 | ASSPRRGSTDTQY
TRBJ1-6 | TRBV5-1 | ASSLDSNSPLH
TRBJ2-4 | TRBV12-3/TRBV12-4 | ASSRDRKNIQY
TRBJ2-3 | TRBV2 | ASRVGLADTQY
TRBJ1-5 | TRBV12-3/TRBV12-4 | ASRWGTGGHQPQH
TRBJ1-3 | TRBV28 | ASSLAFSGNTIY
TRBJ1-5 | TRBV30 | AWSVGGNQPQH
TRBJ2-7 | TRBV18 | ASSPEDGEQY
TRBJ2-5 | TRBV7-9 | ASSPQPGLADQETQY
TRBJ1-1 | TRBV15 | ATSQRQGNPEAF
TRBJ2-1 | TRBV7-7 | ASSPGGNGYDEQF
TRBJ2-2 | TRBV11-2 | ASSVLGGAPTGELF
TRBJ2-1 | TRBV4-1 | ASSQEGLAGSGQQF
TRBJ1-5 | TRBV30 | AWSPQYYHSNQPQH
TRBJ1-5 | TRBV10-3 | AISESKGGSNQPQH
TRBJ2-7 | TRBV3-1 | ASSGRLAGAGGYEQY
TRBJ2-7 | TRBV20-1 | SARVSRGGSYEQY
TRBJ2-1 | TRBV7-9 | ASSLRADFYNEQF
TRBJ2-2 | TRBV2 | ASSSQLNTGELF